The 5 T cell receptor beta chains in this list originate from one sample, sequenced in a study of shared clonotypes between healthy human individuals. Terminally differentiated effector memory CD45RA+ cells were excluded from the naive CD8 cells, which were CD45RO-negative and positively selected for CCR7. The assay was immunoSEQ multiplex PCR, and TCRdb's table has in-frame clones only and misses some. This sample carries nearly 2 million clones, about 95% of them seen once, and the ten largest clones take roughly 1%. Sequenced input: naive CD8+ T cells sorted from blood. The source of these receptors is a man younger than 35 in good health.

This clone has a single count. This sequence joins TRBV25-1 and TRBJ1-2; no clear D. This CDR3 contains 13 residues. V dropped 3 bases and J dropped 8 bases, with 13 bases sitting between them. CDR1 and CDR2 from the germline V gene are MGHDK and SYGVNS. The CDR3 spells CASSDTEADGYTF. The CDR3, as DNA: TGTGCCAGCAGTGACACGGAAGCCGACGGCTACACCTTC.

This sequence joins TRBV7-9 and TRBJ2-1; D gene uncertain. The CDR3 spans 12 residues. V was pared by 3 bases and J by 9 bases, with 9 bases between. Germline V gene sequence: CDR1 SEHNR, CDR2 FQNEAQ (reference sequence). In DNA form, the CDR3 reads TGTGCCAGCAGCTTGCTGGCGCGTGAGCAGTTCTTC. Protein sequence: CASSLLAREQFF.

This clone was counted a single time. The V call is TRBV15, the J call TRBJ2-7; TRBD1 agrees at 10 bases. There are 17 residues in the CDR3. Trimming took 3 bases from V and 4 from J; bases not matched to a gene: 12. Germline V CDR1 and CDR2: LNHNV, YYDKDF (reference sequence). The CDR3: CATSSGEAGQGMYEQYF. In nucleotides, the CDR3 is TGTGCCACCAGCAGTGGGGAAGCGGGACAGGGGATGTACGAGCAGTACTTC. The full variable domain, in which reference TRBV15 and TRBJ2-7 provide the parts outside the CDR3, is DAMVIQNPRYQVTQFGKPVTLSCSQTLNHNVMYWYQQKSSQAPKLLFHYYDKDFNNEADTPDNFQSRRPNTSFCFLDIRSPGLGDTAMYLCATSSGEAGQGMYEQYFGPGTRLTVT.

Here the CDR3 reads CASSEGPAYNEQFF. CDR3 nucleotides: TGTGCCAGCAGCGAAGGCCCCGCCTACAATGAGCAGTTCTTC. V gene TRBV9 combines with J gene TRBJ2-1; D not certain. CDR1 and CDR2 (germline): SGDLS, YYNGEE. V gave up 3 bases and J gave up 2 bases, with 9 bases separating them. This CDR3 spans 14 amino acids.

The chain carries TRBV5-6 and TRBJ2-7; no definite D call. V was shortened by 4 bases and J by 0 bases, with 11 bases between the two germline ends. Germline V gene data show CDR1 as SGHDT and CDR2 as YYEEEE. CDR3 size: 14 residues. The CDR3 DNA reads TGTGCCAGCAGCCCACCGTCCCTCTCCTACGAGCAGTACTTC. Protein sequence: CASSPPSLSYEQYF.